Listed here are 20 T cell receptor beta chains from one sample, sequenced in a study of blood T cell repertoires in COVID-19. Using immunoSEQ multiplex PCR, the repertoire was profiled, and TCRdb retains in-frame clones only, with some absent. This sample yields roughly 150,000 clones, of which approximately 91% are seen a single time; about 2% belongs to the top ten. Sequenced input: peripheral blood. All receptors derive from a man in his late teens or twenties with acute or convalescent COVID-19.

This clone was seen a single time. The V gene is TRBV6-6, the J gene TRBJ1-1; the D gene is possibly TRBD1 (6 bases). CDR3 length: 16 residues. Germline assignment: CDR1 MNHNY and CDR2 SVGAGI (reference sequence). Trimming cost V 4 bases and J 4 bases, with 19 bases left between them. The chain's CDR3 is CASSSRHGGGSTEAFF. DNA for the CDR3: TGTGCCAGCAGTTCCCGCCACGGGGGCGGGAGCACTGAAGCTTTCTTT.

V and J are TRBV18 and TRBJ2-7; D gene uncertain. Between the trimmed V and J ends, which lost 3 bases and 0 bases, there was a span of 12 bases. The CDR3 has 15 amino acids. Germline V CDR1 and CDR2: KGHSH, LQKENI. Written as DNA, the CDR3 is TGTGCCAGCTCACCGTCGGCGGCGAGCTCCTACGAGCAGTACTTC. It yields the protein CASSPSAASSYEQYF.

V gene TRBV5-4 combines with J gene TRBJ1-2; D perhaps matches TRBD1 (5 bases). V was pared by 1 base and J by 5 bases, with 9 bases between. The CDR3 runs to 13 residues. Germline V lookup: CDR1 SGHNT, CDR2 YYREEE (reference sequence). This CDR3 reads CASSLTGDYGYTF. CDR3 in DNA: TGTGCCAGCAGCTTGACAGGCGATTATGGCTACACCTTC.

This sequence joins TRBV5-6 and TRBJ2-4, with TRBD1 identical over 7 bases. CDR1 and CDR2 (germline): SGHDT, YYEEEE. The V gene end was trimmed by 0 bases and the J gene end by 0 bases; junction bases not matched to a gene: 0. The CDR3 extends over 15 amino acids. The CDR3 region is CASSLDRGAKNIQYF. The DNA of the CDR3 is TGTGCCAGCAGCTTGGACAGGGGAGCCAAAAACATTCAGTACTTC.

The rearrangement uses TRBV2 and TRBJ1-5; D is ambiguous. V was cut by 7 bases and J by 2 bases, with 9 bases left in between. The CDR3 contains 13 residues. The germline CDR1 and CDR2 sequences are SNHLY and FYNNEI. The CDR3 DNA is TGTGCCAGCACTCGAGGTGGCAATCAGCCCCAGCATTTT. As protein: CASTRGGNQPQHF.

This clone was picked up one time. The V gene is TRBV19, the J gene TRBJ1-2; possible D gene TRBD1, 5 bases. With 6 bases removed from V and 4 bases from J, the gap between germline ends came to 12 bases. The CDR3 runs to 13 residues. Germline CDR1 LNHDA, CDR2 SQIVND (reference sequence). For the CDR3, the DNA is TGTGCCAGTAGCCCTGACAGAATCTATGGCTACACCTTC. The encoded protein is CASSPDRIYGYTF.

This chain uses TRBV9 with TRBJ1-6, with 8 nucleotides matching TRBD1. Germline CDR1 and CDR2: SGDLS and YYNGEE. There are 17 residues in the CDR3. Trimming removed 0 bases from V and 6 bases from J; junction bases left unmatched: 8. CDR3 nucleotide sequence: TGTGCCAGCAGCGTAGGGGGGGCAGGGGGCGTTAATTCACCCCTCCACTTT. Its translation: CASSVGGAGGVNSPLHF.

This clone was detected once. The chain recombines TRBV3-1 (or the pseudogene TRBV3-2) with TRBJ1-1; no reliable D call. V dropped 7 bases and J dropped 4 bases, with 13 bases sitting between them. This CDR3 spans 13 amino acids. The germline V gene encodes CDR1 LGHDT and CDR2 YNNKEL (reference sequence). In DNA, the CDR3 is TGTGCCAGCACCCGGGATAGTCGCACTGAAGCTTTCTTT. Its protein product is CASTRDSRTEAFF.

The chain carries TRBV19 and TRBJ1-3; 8 bases line up with TRBD1. Trimming cost V 7 bases and J 0 bases; bases outside gene matches: 5. This CDR3 comprises 15 residues. From germline, CDR1 is LNHDA and CDR2 SQIVND (reference sequence). The CDR3 sequence: CASTDRGASGNTIYF. CDR3 coding DNA: TGTGCCAGTACCGACAGGGGAGCCTCTGGAAACACCATATATTTT.

The count of this clone is one. This chain uses TRBV30 with TRBJ1-5, with no clear D. The CDR3 extends over 13 amino acids. CDR1 and CDR2 from the germline V gene are GTSNPN and SVGIG (reference sequence). V was clipped by 2 bases and J by 5 bases, with 10 bases between them. The CDR3 reads CAWSKLSHQPQHF. CDR3 DNA: TGTGCCTGGAGTAAGCTTTCTCATCAGCCCCAGCATTTT. Complete variable domain (other parts from reference TRBV30 and TRBJ1-5): SQTIHQWPATLVQPVGSPLSLECTVEGTSNPNLYWYRQAAGRGLQLLFYSVGIGQISSEVPQNLSASRPQDRQFILSSKKLLLSDSGFYLCAWSKLSHQPQHFGDGTRLSIL.

This sequence joins TRBV11-2 and TRBJ2-1; 10 bases align to TRBD2. The CDR3 contains 16 residues. Looked up from germline, CDR1 is SGHAT and CDR2 is FQNNGV. V shed 5 bases and J 7 bases; nucleotides not matched to a gene: 11. CDR3 sequence reads: CASSRGLAEKWNEQFF. The CDR3 bases are TGTGCCAGCAGCCGCGGACTAGCGGAAAAGTGGAATGAGCAGTTCTTC.

The rearrangement uses TRBV4-2 and TRBJ1-4, with TRBD1 matching over 7 bases. The V segment lost 0 bases and the J segment 6 bases; nucleotides outside the gene matches: 22. Per the germline V gene, CDR1 is LGHNA and CDR2 is YNFKEQ. The length of the CDR3 is 21 residues. The chain's CDR3 is CASSQDALLTGIKDGDEKLFF. Here the CDR3 DNA reads TGTGCCAGCAGCCAAGATGCCCTACTGACAGGGATTAAAGACGGGGATGAAAAACTGTTTTTT.

This clone was counted only a few times. V usage is TRBV11-3 and J usage is TRBJ2-2; tentatively, D is TRBD2 (6 bases). The germline V gene encodes CDR1 SGHNT and CDR2 YENEEA. The length of the CDR3 is 15 residues. Trimming removed 5 bases at V and 5 bases at J, with 15 bases between. CDR3 residues: CASSMNSGITGELFF. In DNA, the CDR3 is TGTGCCAGCAGCATGAATAGCGGAATTACCGGGGAGCTGTTTTTT. Variable domain in full (rest from reference TRBV11-3 and TRBJ2-2): EAGVVQSPRYKIIEKKQPVAFWCNPISGHNTLYWYLQNLGQGPELLIRYENEEAVDDSQLPKDRFSAERLKGVDSTLKIQPAELGDSAVYLCASSMNSGITGELFFGEGSRLTVL.

This chain uses TRBV7-9 with TRBJ1-1, with 7 positions matching TRBD1. Germline V gene sequence: CDR1 SEHNR, CDR2 FQNEAQ (reference sequence). With 1 base clipped from V and 1 base from J, the junction kept 3 bases outside the gene matches. CDR3 length: 15 amino acids. CDR3: CASSLEGATNTEAFF. The CDR3 DNA reads TGTGCCAGCAGCTTAGAGGGGGCCACGAACACTGAAGCTTTCTTT.

CDR3 DNA: TGTGCCATCAGTGAATCGACAAGGACAGAAGCTTTCTTT. Translated: CAISESTRTEAFF. V gene TRBV10-3 combines with J gene TRBJ1-1; a weak D match, TRBD1 (5 bases). V was cut by 3 bases and J by 8 bases, with 13 bases left in between. Per germline, CDR1 ENHRY and CDR2 SYGVKD. The CDR3 contains 13 residues.

The chain uses TRBV5-1 and TRBJ1-4; D unresolved. The CDR3 sequence is 15 residues long. Trimming took 0 bases from V and 5 from J, leaving 11 bases between them. Germline CDR1 is SGHRS and CDR2 is YFSETQ. In DNA, the CDR3 is TGCGCCAGCAGCTTGGTGCCAGGCGTAAATGAAAAACTGTTTTTT. Its protein is CASSLVPGVNEKLFF.

The gene calls are TRBV5-1 and TRBJ1-2, with TRBD1 identical over 8 bases. Germline CDR1 and CDR2: SGHRS and YFSETQ. V gave up 1 base and J gave up 8 bases; unmatched junction bases: 10. The CDR3 covers 15 residues. The CDR3, as DNA: TGCGCCAGCAGCTTGTTCGGGCAGGGGGCGGAGGGCTACACCTTC. Protein product: CASSLFGQGAEGYTF.

The chain has TRBV14 and TRBJ1-1; weak D call: TRBD1 (6 bases). V lost 0 bases to trimming and J lost 10 bases, with 21 bases between them. Germline CDR1 reads SGHDN; CDR2 reads FVKESK. The CDR3 length is 16 residues. CDR3 in amino acids: CASSQEFYRARGRAFF. DNA of the CDR3: TGTGCCAGCAGCCAAGAATTTTACAGGGCAAGAGGGCGAGCTTTCTTT.

This chain uses TRBV5-8 with TRBJ1-6, with 7 positions matching TRBD1. The CDR3 has 14 amino acids. The germline gives CDR1 SGHTS, CDR2 YDEGEE. The J segment lost 7 bases and the V segment lost 2 bases, leaving 3 bases of the junction unmatched. The CDR3 loop reads CASSFEQGNSPLHF. CDR3 coding DNA: TGTGCCAGCAGCTTCGAACAGGGGAATTCACCCCTCCACTTT.

The J gene is TRBJ2-7, the V gene TRBV5-6, with TRBD2 matching over 11 bases. Unmatched junction bases numbered 7, after V lost 4 bases and J lost 7 bases. Germline V gives CDR1 SGHDT, CDR2 YYEEEE. The CDR3 is 14 amino acids. This chain's CDR3 is CASSKLAGVNEQYF. The CDR3 DNA is TGTGCCAGCAGCAAACTAGCGGGAGTGAATGAGCAGTACTTC.